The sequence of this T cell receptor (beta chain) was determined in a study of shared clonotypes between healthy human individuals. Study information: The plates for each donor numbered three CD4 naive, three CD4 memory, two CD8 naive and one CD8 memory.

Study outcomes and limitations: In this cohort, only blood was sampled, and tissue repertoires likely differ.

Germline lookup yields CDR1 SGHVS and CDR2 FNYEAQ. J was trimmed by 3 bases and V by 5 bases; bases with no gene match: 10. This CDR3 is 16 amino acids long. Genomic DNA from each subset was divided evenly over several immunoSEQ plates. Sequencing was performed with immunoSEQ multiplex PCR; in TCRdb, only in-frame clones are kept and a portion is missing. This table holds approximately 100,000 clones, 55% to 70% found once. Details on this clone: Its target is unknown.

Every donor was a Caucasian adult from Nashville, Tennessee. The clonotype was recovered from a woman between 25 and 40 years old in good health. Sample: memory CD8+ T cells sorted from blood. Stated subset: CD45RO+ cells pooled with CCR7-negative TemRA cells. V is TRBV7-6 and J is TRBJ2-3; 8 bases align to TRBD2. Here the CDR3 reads CASSKERELWTDTQYF. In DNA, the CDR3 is TGTGCCAGCAGCAAAGAGCGGGAGCTTTGGACAGATACGCAGTATTTT.